Presented here are 4 T cell receptor beta chains from one specimen sequenced in a study of blood T cell repertoires in COVID-19. Profiling relied on immunoSEQ multiplex PCR, and the TCRdb table lists in-frame clones only, not all of them. The profile shows more than 95,000 clones, about nine tenths of them singletons. Input material: peripheral blood. These receptors came from a human donor with active COVID-19. The donor label of this sample is uncertain.

The chain couples TRBV7-9 to TRBJ2-5; TRBD2 matches 7 bases. The germline V gene encodes CDR1 SEHNR and CDR2 FQNEAQ (reference sequence). This CDR3 is built from 14 residues. Unmatched junction bases numbered 3, after V lost 0 bases and J lost 5 bases. In DNA form, the CDR3 reads TGTGCCAGCAGCTTAGCGCGGGGAGGGGAGACCCAGTACTTC. This sequence encodes CASSLARGGETQYF. The entire variable domain, with the rest obtained from reference TRBV7-9 and TRBJ2-5, is as follows: DTGVSQNPRHKITKRGQNVTFRCDPISEHNRLYWYRQTLGQGPEFLTYFQNEAQLEKSRLLSDRFSAERPKGSFSTLEIQRTEQGDSAMYLCASSLARGGETQYFGPGTRLLVL.

This clone was counted at least ten times. The chain links TRBV5-1 to TRBJ1-3; D call uncertain. The CDR3 extends over 15 amino acids. Trimming removed 5 bases at V and 0 bases at J, with 12 bases between. CDR1 and CDR2 from the germline V gene are SGHRS and YFSETQ. The CDR3 nucleotides are TGCGCCAGCAGGTTGACATCCAACTCTGGAAACACCATATATTTT. It translates to CASRLTSNSGNTIYF.

The J gene is TRBJ2-3, the V gene TRBV19, with 11 bases matching TRBD2. The CDR3 loop spans 15 amino acids. Germline CDR1 is LNHDA and CDR2 is SQIVND (reference sequence). Trimming at V came to 4 bases and at J to 4 bases, leaving 4 bases not matched to a gene. CDR3 DNA: TGTGCCAGTAGTAATAGCGGGGGGGCCTCAGATACGCAGTATTTT. This codes for CASSNSGGASDTQYF.

The chain employs TRBV24-1 and TRBJ2-1; the match to TRBD1 covers 9 bases. The CDR3 extends over 17 amino acids. Germline V lookup: CDR1 KGHDR, CDR2 SFDVKD. The V and J ends lost 7 bases and 8 bases, in that order; junction bases with no gene match: 17. The CDR3 nucleotides read TGTGCCACCAGCCCGAACCTGGGACAGGGAAAGGGGGATGAGCAGTTCTTC. Its translation: CATSPNLGQGKGDEQFF.